The 31 T cell receptor beta chains below come from one sample, sequenced in a study of blood T cells in healthy people across ages. Sample-barcoded 5' priming and a J-beta primer mix drove a second PCR of roughly 6 to 12 cycles. TCRdb reanalysed the 5' RACE reads using MiXCR and keeps one entry per CDR3 protein. The sample has hundreds of thousands of distinct CDR3 sequences, over 45% seen once; the top ten hold around 53%. Input material: blood. Every receptor here comes from a man between 60 and 75 years old in good health.

The chain couples TRBV10-2 to TRBJ2-5; the D gene is possibly TRBD2 (7 bases). CDR1 is WSHSY and CDR2 is SAAADI in the germline V gene. The germline V and J ends were trimmed by 9 bases and 5 bases, with 16 bases remaining between them. CDR3 length: 13 amino acids. CDR3 sequence reads: CARSGGLRETQYF. For the CDR3, the DNA is TGCGCCAGATCGGGGGGCCTCCGGGAGACCCAGTACTTC.

The J gene is TRBJ1-2, the V gene TRBV3-1, with TRBD1 as a possible D gene (5 bases). V was pared by 0 bases and J by 0 bases, with 17 bases between. This CDR3 region has 18 residues. Germline values: CDR1 LGHDT, CDR2 YNNKEL (reference sequence). This CDR3 reads CASSQERGGRGANYGYTF. CDR3 sequence (DNA): TGTGCCAGCAGCCAAGAACGCGGAGGGAGAGGGGCTAACTATGGCTACACCTTC.

V usage is TRBV7-6 and J usage is TRBJ2-7, with 7 bases aligning to TRBD1. Looked up from germline, CDR1 is SGHVS and CDR2 is FNYEAQ. After removal of 1 base from V and 2 bases from J, the junction contained 5 bases not matched to a gene. The CDR3 consists of 15 residues. CDR3 sequence (DNA): TGTGCCAGCAGCTTAGGGGGACAGTTAACCTACGAGCAGTACTTC. Translating gives CASSLGGQLTYEQYF.

In its sample, this clonotype was seen a few times. This chain uses TRBV14 with TRBJ2-4, with TRBD1 matching over 7 bases. CDR3 length: 15 amino acids. Germline V gene data show CDR1 as SGHDN and CDR2 as FVKESK. Losses at the gene ends were 1 base for V and 13 bases for J; bases not matched to a gene: 13. The CDR3 DNA sequence: TGTGCCAGCAGCCAAGTAGGAGACAGGGCCCTGGAGCAGTACTTC. This encodes CASSQVGDRALEQYF.

This clonotype was recorded at least ten times. The chain joins TRBV20-1 to TRBJ2-4; D is perhaps TRBD1 or TRBD2 (5 bases each). The V and J ends lost 0 bases and 3 bases respectively, with 15 bases between them. CDR1 and CDR2 from the germline V gene are DFQATT and SNEGSKA (reference sequence). CDR3 length: 16 residues. The CDR3 loop is CSARDLRGVDKNIQYF. DNA for the CDR3: TGCAGTGCTAGAGATCTAAGGGGAGTTGACAAAAACATTCAGTACTTC.

The chain employs TRBV5-1 and TRBJ2-4; D remains ambiguous. Judging by the DNA end, TRBJ2-7 fits better; the J call may be wrong. This CDR3 contains 15 residues. Germline V gives CDR1 SGHRS, CDR2 YFSETQ. Here the CDR3 DNA reads TGCGCCAGCAGCTTGTCCCTTGACCGATACTACGAGCAGTACTTC. It encodes CASSLSLDRYYEQYF.

This rearrangement joins TRBV12-3 or TRBV12-4 to TRBJ2-1, with 15 bases fitting TRBD2. The CDR3 length is 16 residues. The V segment lost 2 bases and the J segment 10 bases; nucleotides outside the gene matches: 6. The CDR3 loop is CASSLWTSGGAGEQFF. DNA for the CDR3: TGTGCCAGCAGTTTATGGACTAGCGGGGGGGCAGGCGAGCAGTTCTTC.

The V gene is TRBV10-3, the J gene TRBJ1-2; 9 bases are shared with TRBD1. Trimming cost V 0 bases and J 3 bases; bases outside gene matches: 5. Germline CDR1 and CDR2: ENHRY and SYGVKD. The CDR3 is 16 residues long. In DNA, the CDR3 is TGTGCCATCAGTGAGTCCCCGGGACAGGGTGACTATGGCTACACCTTC. Its translation: CAISESPGQGDYGYTF.

This clonotype was seen a few times. The V and J genes are TRBV25-1 and TRBJ2-1; no firm D call. The CDR3 extends over 14 amino acids. Per germline, CDR1 MGHDK and CDR2 SYGVNS. The V and J ends lost 5 bases and 6 bases respectively, with 14 bases between them. The CDR3 region is CASSIQHGLNEQFF. For the CDR3, the DNA is TGTGCCAGCAGTATACAGCATGGCCTCAATGAGCAGTTCTTC.

This clonotype came up many times. The rearrangement joins TRBV2 to TRBJ2-3, with D tentatively TRBD2 (6 bases). Trimming removed 6 bases at V and 2 bases at J, with 12 bases between. The CDR3 spans 14 residues. In germline, CDR1 is SNHLY, CDR2 FYNNEI. The CDR3 bases are TGTGCCAGCAGAGGCGGGGCGCTCACAGATACGCAGTATTTT. Translation: CASRGGALTDTQYF. Combining the CDR3 with reference TRBV2 and TRBJ2-3 gives the whole variable domain EPEVTQTPSHQVTQMGQEVILRCVPISNHLYFYWYRQILGQKVEFLVSFYNNEISEKSEIFDDQFSVERPDGSNFTLKIRSTKLEDSAMYFCASRGGALTDTQYFGPGTRLTVL.

The table lists this clonotype with a count of one. The CDR3 loop reads CASSRSEGTYNEQFF. CDR3 in DNA: TGTGCCAGCAGTCGAAGTGAGGGAACCTACAATGAGCAGTTCTTC. The chain carries TRBV6-5 and TRBJ2-1, with D maybe TRBD2 (5 bases). Germline CDR1 and CDR2: MNHEY and SVGAGI. V was clipped by 5 bases and J by 2 bases, with 13 bases between them. This CDR3 comprises 15 residues.

The CDR3 sequence is CAWTRRFGDTQYF. The CDR3 DNA reads as TGTGCCTGGACTAGGAGGTTCGGAGATACGCAGTATTTT. The chain couples TRBV30 to TRBJ2-3, with D perhaps matching TRBD2 (5 bases). CDR1 GTSNPN and CDR2 SVGIG come from the germline V gene (reference sequence). Trimming took off 4 bases at V and 5 bases at J, with 13 bases between the two ends. This CDR3 comprises 13 residues.

This chain joins TRBV20-1 and TRBJ2-6, with D hard to call. V was trimmed by 3 bases and J by 1 base, leaving 13 bases between them. The CDR3 is 16 amino acids. CDR1 and CDR2 from the germline V gene are DFQATT and SNEGSKA (reference sequence). For the CDR3, the DNA is TGCAGTGCTAGGGGTCCCGTCAGTTCTGGGGCCAACGTCCTGACTTTC. Translated: CSARGPVSSGANVLTF.

The chain joins TRBV28 to TRBJ2-4, with D perhaps matching TRBD1 (6 bases). CDR1 is MDHEN and CDR2 is SYDVKM in the germline V gene. The CDR3 loop spans 16 amino acids. Trimming took 5 bases from V and 1 from J, leaving 15 bases between them. The CDR3 DNA follows: TGTGCCAGCAGTACTGGGGGCCGCCAGGCCAAAAACATTCAGTACTTC. It is translated as CASSTGGRQAKNIQYF.

The chain uses TRBV12-3 or TRBV12-4 and TRBJ2-3; tentatively, D is TRBD2 (6 bases). Trimming left V 6 bases short and J 0 bases short, with 16 bases between. This CDR3 is built from 16 residues. The CDR3 here is CASRLLAGSSTDTQYF. DNA of the CDR3: TGTGCCAGCAGACTACTAGCCGGGTCTAGCACAGATACGCAGTATTTT.

This chain connects TRBV5-4 to TRBJ2-3, with TRBD1 matching 10 bases. Unmatched junction bases numbered 8, after V lost 6 bases and J lost 4 bases. This CDR3 contains 15 residues. Per germline, CDR1 SGHNT and CDR2 YYREEE (reference sequence). CDR3 coding DNA: TGTGCCAGCAAACCGGGGGACAGGGGAGCAGATACGCAGTATTTT. This translates into CASKPGDRGADTQYF. Variable domain in full (rest from reference TRBV5-4 and TRBJ2-3): ETGVTQSPTHLIKTRGQQVTLRCSSQSGHNTVSWYQQALGQGPQFIFQYYREEENGRGNFPPRFSGLQFPNYSSELNVNALELDDSALYLCASKPGDRGADTQYFGPGTRLTVL.

The chain employs TRBV12-3 or TRBV12-4 and TRBJ2-1; no reliable D call. This CDR3 spans 12 amino acids. V was pared by 3 bases and J by 9 bases, with 9 bases between. This chain's CDR3 is CASSFLSREQFF. The CDR3 DNA reads TGTGCCAGCAGTTTTTTGTCGCGTGAGCAGTTCTTC.

The chain couples TRBV9 to TRBJ2-1; D assignment may be TRBD1 or TRBD2 (5 bases each). Trimming removed 4 bases at V and 0 bases at J, with 14 bases between. The germline V gene has CDR1 SGDLS and CDR2 YYNGEE. This CDR3 spans 16 amino acids. The CDR3 DNA reads TGTGCCAGCAGCCCCCGCGTTGGGGGCTCCTACAATGAGCAGTTCTTC. This gives the protein CASSPRVGGSYNEQFF. The complete variable domain, with remaining parts taken from reference TRBV9 and TRBJ2-1, reads DSGVTQTPKHLITATGQRVTLRCSPRSGDLSVYWYQQSLDQGLQFLIQYYNGEERAKGNILERFSAQQFPDLHSELNLSSLELGDSALYFCASSPRVGGSYNEQFFGPGTRLTVL.

V and J are TRBV29-1 and TRBJ2-3; no reliable D call. The CDR3 is 11 amino acids. Trimming took 4 bases from V and 5 from J, leaving 7 bases between them. Per the germline V gene, CDR1 is SQVTM and CDR2 is ANQGSEA. Here the CDR3 DNA reads TGCAGCGTTGGGGATCAAGATACGCAGTATTTT. Protein: CSVGDQDTQYF.

The chain joins TRBV7-9 to TRBJ1-1; D is ambiguous. Trimming removed 2 bases at V and 4 bases at J, with 11 bases between. CDR1 and CDR2 (germline): SEHNR, FQNEAQ (reference sequence). The CDR3 runs 14 residues. The CDR3 bases are TGTGCCAGCAGCTTAAACTGGTTAGGCACTGAAGCTTTCTTT. Translating gives CASSLNWLGTEAFF.

This clonotype was counted only a few times. This chain uses TRBV7-2 with TRBJ1-2, with 7 bases matching TRBD1. CDR3 length: 16 residues. Looked up from germline, CDR1 is SGHTA and CDR2 is FQGNSA. V shed 5 bases, J shed 0 bases, and the junction held 9 bases outside the gene matches. CDR3 protein: CASSPMTGTSNYGYTF. The CDR3 bases are TGTGCCAGCAGCCCTATGACAGGGACTTCTAACTATGGCTACACCTTC. Full variable domain (missing parts from reference TRBV7-2 and TRBJ1-2): GAGVSQSPSNKVTEKGKDVELRCDPISGHTALYWYRQSLGQGLEFLIYFQGNSAPDKSGLPSDRFSAERTGGSVSTLTIQRTQQEDSAVYLCASSPMTGTSNYGYTFGSGTRLTVV.

The rearrangement links TRBV29-1 to TRBJ2-7, with 7 nucleotides matching TRBD1. V gave up 4 bases and J gave up 7 bases; unmatched junction bases: 1. This CDR3 is 10 amino acids long. In germline, CDR1 is SQVTM, CDR2 ANQGSEA. The CDR3 loop is CSVGQGEQYF. The CDR3, as DNA: TGCAGCGTTGGACAGGGAGAGCAGTACTTC.

The chain recombines TRBV20-1 with TRBJ1-6; D is unclear. V dropped 1 base and J dropped 5 bases, with 6 bases sitting between them. This CDR3 is built from 13 residues. Germline assignment: CDR1 DFQATT and CDR2 SNEGSKA (reference sequence). The CDR3 is CSARASDNSPLHF. The CDR3, as DNA: TGCAGTGCTAGAGCTTCGGATAATTCACCCCTCCACTTT.

This chain connects TRBV9 to TRBJ2-3; D remains unclear. CDR1 and CDR2 from the germline V gene are SGDLS and YYNGEE. This CDR3 contains 13 residues. Trimming took 4 bases from V and 0 from J, leaving 6 bases between them. This CDR3 is CASSTTSTDTQYF. DNA of the CDR3: TGTGCCAGCAGCACTACAAGCACAGATACGCAGTATTTT.

This clonotype has a handful of counts. The chain employs TRBV15 and TRBJ2-5, with 8 bases that match TRBD2. Unmatched junction bases numbered 7, after V lost 0 bases and J lost 4 bases. CDR3 length equals 16 residues. In germline, CDR1 is LNHNV, CDR2 YYDKDF (reference sequence). The CDR3 reads CATSRDIGREAETQYF. CDR3 nucleotides: TGTGCCACCAGCAGAGATATTGGGCGGGAGGCAGAGACCCAGTACTTC.

CDR3 sequence reads: CSAGTSQSYEQYF. The CDR3 DNA sequence: TGCAGTGCCGGGACTAGTCAGTCCTACGAGCAGTACTTC. The J gene is TRBJ2-7, the V gene TRBV20-1; 8 bases are shared with TRBD2. The V gene's germline CDR1 is DFQATT and CDR2 SNEGSKA (reference sequence). The CDR3 contains 13 residues. The V gene end was trimmed by 6 bases and the J gene end by 1 base; junction bases not matched to a gene: 5.

This chain joins TRBV4-3 and TRBJ2-6; D is unresolved. Germline-derived CDR1 and CDR2 are LGHNA and YSLEER. The V gene lost 4 bases and the J gene lost 1 base, with 11 bases spanning the gap. The CDR3 is 16 residues long. CDR3 sequence reads: CASSRDGGSGANVLTF. CDR3 DNA sequence: TGCGCCAGCAGCCGAGATGGTGGTTCTGGGGCCAACGTCCTGACTTTC.

The chain carries TRBV21-1 and TRBJ2-5; TRBD1 is the table's D call and was not checked against the DNA. TRBV21-1 is marked as a pseudogene. The CDR3 has 16 residues. DNA of the CDR3: TGTGCCAGCAGCAAAGAGGGCAGGACGAGGGACAATGAGCAGTACTTC. It yields the protein CASSKEGRTRDNEQYF.

The chain links TRBV7-2 to TRBJ2-3, with 7 nucleotides matching TRBD1. Trimming cost V 5 bases and J 0 bases; bases outside gene matches: 8. The CDR3 is 16 residues long. Germline values: CDR1 SGHTA, CDR2 FQGNSA. CDR3 amino acids: CASSPSGTASTDTQYF. The CDR3 nucleotides read TGTGCCAGCAGCCCTTCTGGGACAGCTAGCACAGATACGCAGTATTTT.

This chain joins TRBV7-2 and TRBJ2-3, with 13 bases that match TRBD2. Per germline, CDR1 SGHTA and CDR2 FQGNSA. Losses at the gene ends were 0 bases for V and 14 bases for J; bases not matched to a gene: 8. This CDR3 contains 15 residues. CDR3 nucleotides: TGTGCCAGCAGCTTAGCCCGACAACTAGCGGGAGGGCCGTATTTT. This encodes CASSLARQLAGGPYF. Based on the CDR3 plus reference TRBV7-2 and TRBJ2-3, the full variable domain is GAGVSQSPSNKVTEKGKDVELRCDPISGHTALYWYRQSLGQGLEFLIYFQGNSAPDKSGLPSDRFSAERTGGSVSTLTIQRTQQEDSAVYLCASSLARQLAGGPYFGPGTRLTVL.

The chain joins TRBV29-1 to TRBJ2-5; D is unresolved. V lost 7 bases and J 5 bases, leaving 11 bases between the germline ends. CDR1 SQVTM and CDR2 ANQGSEA come from the germline V gene. CDR3 size: 11 residues. The CDR3 spells CSGEQWETQYF. DNA of the CDR3: TGCAGCGGTGAGCAGTGGGAGACCCAGTACTTC.